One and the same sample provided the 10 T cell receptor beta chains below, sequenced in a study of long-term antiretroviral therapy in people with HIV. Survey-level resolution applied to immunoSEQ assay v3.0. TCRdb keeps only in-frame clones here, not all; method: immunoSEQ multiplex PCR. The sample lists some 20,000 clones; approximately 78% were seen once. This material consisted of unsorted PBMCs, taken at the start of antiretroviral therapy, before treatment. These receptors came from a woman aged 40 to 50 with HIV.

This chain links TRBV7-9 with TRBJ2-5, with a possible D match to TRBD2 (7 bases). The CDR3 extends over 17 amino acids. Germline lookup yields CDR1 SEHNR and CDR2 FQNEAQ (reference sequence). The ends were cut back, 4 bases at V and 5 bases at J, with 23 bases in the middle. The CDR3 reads CASSSGGRDSPWETQYF. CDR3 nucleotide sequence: TGTGCCAGCAGCTCGGGGGGCCGGGACTCTCCCTGGGAGACCCAGTACTTC. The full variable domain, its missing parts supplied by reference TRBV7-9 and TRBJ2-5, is DTGVSQNPRHKITKRGQNVTFRCDPISEHNRLYWYRQTLGQGPEFLTYFQNEAQLEKSRLLSDRFSAERPKGSFSTLEIQRTEQGDSAMYLCASSSGGRDSPWETQYFGPGTRLLVL.

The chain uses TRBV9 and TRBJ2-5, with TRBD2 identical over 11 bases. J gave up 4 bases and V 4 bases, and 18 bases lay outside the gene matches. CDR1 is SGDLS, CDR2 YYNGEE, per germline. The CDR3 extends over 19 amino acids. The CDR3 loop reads CASSPSLALAGGQGETQYF. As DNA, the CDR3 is TGTGCCAGCAGCCCCTCCCTCGCCTTAGCGGGGGGGCAGGGAGAGACCCAGTACTTC.

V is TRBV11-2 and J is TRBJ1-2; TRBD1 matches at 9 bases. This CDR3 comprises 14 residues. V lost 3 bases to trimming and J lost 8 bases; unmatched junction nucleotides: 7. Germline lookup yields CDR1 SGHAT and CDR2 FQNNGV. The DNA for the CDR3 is TGTGCCAGCAGCTTTCTAACAGGGGGCGGAGGCTACACCTTC. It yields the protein CASSFLTGGGGYTF. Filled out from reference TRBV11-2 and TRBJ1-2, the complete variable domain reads EAGVAQSPRYKIIEKRQSVAFWCNPISGHATLYWYQQILGQGPKLLIQFQNNGVVDDSQLPKDRFSAERLKGVDSTLKIQPAKLEDSAVYLCASSFLTGGGGYTFGSGTRLTVV.

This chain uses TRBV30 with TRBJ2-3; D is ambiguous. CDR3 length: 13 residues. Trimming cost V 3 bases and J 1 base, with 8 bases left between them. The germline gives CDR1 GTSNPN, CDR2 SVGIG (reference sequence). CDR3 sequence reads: CAWSPLGTDTQYF. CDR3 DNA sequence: TGTGCCTGGAGCCCCCTAGGCACAGATACGCAGTATTTT.

CDR3 in amino acids: CASTASGGAGDTQYF. DNA of the CDR3: TGTGCCAGCACCGCTAGCGGGGGGGCAGGAGATACGCAGTATTTT. The chain has TRBV28 and TRBJ2-3; TRBD2 agrees at 12 bases. CDR1 MDHEN and CDR2 SYDVKM come from the germline V gene. The CDR3 length is 15 residues. V lost 7 bases, J lost 5 bases, and 7 bases stayed unmatched.

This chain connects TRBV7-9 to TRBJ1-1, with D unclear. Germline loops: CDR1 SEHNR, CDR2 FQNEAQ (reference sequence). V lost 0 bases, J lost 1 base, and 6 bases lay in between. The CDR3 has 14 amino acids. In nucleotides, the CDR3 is TGTGCCAGCAGCTTAGCGATGGGGAACACTGAAGCTTTCTTT. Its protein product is CASSLAMGNTEAFF.

The CDR3 spells CASSPRPGLRNTEAFF. In nucleotides, the CDR3 is TGTGCCAGCAGCCCTCGCCCGGGACTGAGGAACACTGAAGCTTTCTTT. The chain links TRBV6-6 to TRBJ1-1; a weak D match, TRBD1 (5 bases). Looked up from germline, CDR1 is MNHNY and CDR2 is SVGAGI (reference sequence). The ends were cut back, 6 bases at V and 1 base at J, with 18 bases in the middle. This CDR3 comprises 16 residues.

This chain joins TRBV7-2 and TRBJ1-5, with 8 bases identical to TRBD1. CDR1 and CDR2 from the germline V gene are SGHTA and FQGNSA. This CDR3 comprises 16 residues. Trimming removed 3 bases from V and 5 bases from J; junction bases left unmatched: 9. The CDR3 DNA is TGTGCCAGCAGCTTCCGGACAGGGCCGTCCTATCAGCCCCAGCATTTT. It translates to CASSFRTGPSYQPQHF.

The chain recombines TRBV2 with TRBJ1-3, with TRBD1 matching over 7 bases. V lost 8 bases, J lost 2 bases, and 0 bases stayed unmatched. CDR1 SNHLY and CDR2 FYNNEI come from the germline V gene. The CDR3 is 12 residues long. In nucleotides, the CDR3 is TGTGCCAGCGACAGGGCTGGAAACACCATATATTTT. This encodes CASDRAGNTIYF.

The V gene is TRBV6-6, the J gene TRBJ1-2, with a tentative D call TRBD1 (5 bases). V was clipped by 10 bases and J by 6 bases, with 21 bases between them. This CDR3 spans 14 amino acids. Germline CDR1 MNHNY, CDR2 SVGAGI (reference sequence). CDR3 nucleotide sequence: TGTGCCACCTACACGACGGCCGGGGGGGATGGCTACACCTTC. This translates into CATYTTAGGDGYTF.